A single sample is the source of the 26 T cell receptor beta chains below, sequenced in a study of T cells after yellow fever vaccination. TCRdb passed the 5' RACE reads through MiXCR, listing each CDR3 protein once. The table has about 400,000 distinct CDR3 sequences, under 7.5% seen once. This specimen was PBMCs, taken 5 days after the yellow fever booster vaccination. The receptors come from a young man who received the YFV17D yellow fever vaccine.

This clonotype was detected only a few times. The chain combines TRBV5-1 with TRBJ2-2, with a possible D match to TRBD2 (5 bases). Germline CDR1 reads SGHRS; CDR2 reads YFSETQ. V was trimmed by 0 bases and J by 4 bases, leaving 10 bases between them. This CDR3 region has 15 residues. CDR3 amino acids: CASSLARGSTGELFF. CDR3 nucleotide sequence: TGCGCCAGCAGCTTGGCCCGGGGTAGCACCGGGGAGCTGTTTTTT.

This clonotype was seen a handful of times. The V gene is TRBV5-4, the J gene TRBJ2-1, with unresolved D. CDR1 and CDR2 from the germline V gene are SGHNT and YYREEE (reference sequence). V was clipped by 1 base and J by 7 bases, with 9 bases between them. CDR3 size: 13 residues. The CDR3 DNA reads TGTGCCAGCAGCTTGACACAGCTAAATGAGCAGTTCTTC. Amino acids: CASSLTQLNEQFF.

This chain uses TRBV18 with TRBJ2-2; D is unclear. The CDR3 spans 18 residues. Germline V CDR1 and CDR2: KGHSH, LQKENI. V was cut by 4 bases and J by 1 base, with 19 bases left in between. CDR3 sequence: CASSQSYRLVENTGELFF. DNA of the CDR3: TGTGCCAGCTCACAATCTTATCGGTTGGTGGAGAACACCGGGGAGCTGTTTTTT.

V and J are TRBV5-1 and TRBJ2-5; 9 bases map to TRBD1. The CDR3 extends over 15 amino acids. J gave up 3 bases and V 4 bases, and 7 bases lay outside the gene matches. Germline V CDR1 and CDR2: SGHRS, YFSETQ. CDR3 coding DNA: TGCGCCAGCAGCAGGACAGGGGTCCCAGAAGAGACCCAGTACTTC. Protein product: CASSRTGVPEETQYF.

This clonotype was found a few times. This rearrangement joins TRBV11-2 to TRBJ2-1, with a possible D match to TRBD2 (6 bases). Trimming shortened V by 4 bases and J by 0 bases, and 19 bases separated the two germline ends. The germline V gene encodes CDR1 SGHAT and CDR2 FQNNGV. CDR3 length equals 18 residues. The CDR3 DNA sequence: TGTGCCAGCAGCTCCCTTGGCGGGACCCGGCTCTCCTACAATGAGCAGTTCTTC. This translates into CASSSLGGTRLSYNEQFF.

The table lists this clonotype with many counts. The rearrangement joins TRBV12-3 or TRBV12-4 to TRBJ1-6; TRBD1 matches 9 bases. CDR3 length: 15 amino acids. Trimming removed 6 bases from V and 6 bases from J; junction bases left unmatched: 6. CDR3 in DNA: TGTGCCAGCAGCAATCGACAGGGGGTTAATTCACCCCTCCACTTT. This translates into CASSNRQGVNSPLHF.

This chain joins TRBV20-1 and TRBJ1-5; TRBD1 might be the D (6 bases). The CDR3 runs 13 residues. Germline V gene sequence: CDR1 DFQATT, CDR2 SNEGSKA (reference sequence). Trimming cost V 3 bases and J 9 bases, with 15 bases left between them. As DNA, the CDR3 is TGCAGTGCTAGTCCCAGGGCCAGGGGGCCCCAGCATTTT. This sequence encodes CSASPRARGPQHF.

The sample holds many counts of this clonotype. The rearrangement uses TRBV5-1 and TRBJ2-7; D is unresolved. Trimming removed 0 bases from V and 1 base from J, with 11 bases in between. The CDR3 sequence is 15 residues long. CDR1 SGHRS and CDR2 YFSETQ come from the germline V gene. CDR3 nucleotide sequence: TGCGCCAGCAGCTTGGAACAGACCCTTTCCTACGAGCAGTACTTC. Translating gives CASSLEQTLSYEQYF.

This clonotype was recorded at least ten times. For the CDR3, the DNA is TGTGCCAGCAGCTTGAGCCGCCCCCCAGATACGCAGTATTTT. Translating gives CASSLSRPPDTQYF. This chain connects TRBV7-6 to TRBJ2-3; D remains ambiguous. CDR3 length: 14 amino acids. CDR1 and CDR2 (germline): SGHVS, FNYEAQ. The V gene lost 3 bases and the J gene lost 4 bases, with 11 bases spanning the gap.

Only a few counts were recorded for this clonotype. The chain is built from TRBV7-9 and TRBJ2-2; TRBD2 matches at 7 bases. The germline V gene encodes CDR1 SEHNR and CDR2 FQNEAQ (reference sequence). This CDR3 is 15 amino acids long. V lost 4 bases, J lost 7 bases, and 9 bases stayed unmatched. The CDR3 loop reads CASSSASGMGGELFF. Here the CDR3 DNA reads TGTGCCAGCAGCTCCGCCAGCGGGATGGGCGGGGAGCTGTTTTTT.

A few counts support this clonotype. The chain carries TRBV20-1 and TRBJ1-1, with 9 bases identical to TRBD1. Germline loops: CDR1 DFQATT, CDR2 SNEGSKA (reference sequence). This CDR3 has 13 residues. Unmatched junction bases numbered 6, after V lost 6 bases and J lost 4 bases. CDR3 nucleotide sequence: TGCAGTGCGATCGGGACAGGGAGCACTGAAGCTTTCTTT. Amino acids: CSAIGTGSTEAFF.

This clonotype has a count of ten or more. V and J are TRBV6-2 or TRBV6-3 and TRBJ2-1, with a possible D match to TRBD2 (6 bases). Trimming cost V 6 bases and J 6 bases, with 15 bases left between them. The CDR3 has 14 amino acids. CDR1 is MNHEY, CDR2 SVGEGT, per germline. The CDR3 DNA follows: TGTGCCAGCAGGACTAGTTCCCGGTTCAATGAGCAGTTCTTC. Its protein is CASRTSSRFNEQFF.

The chain couples TRBV23-1 to TRBJ2-1, with 11 bases fitting TRBD2. TRBV23-1 is sorted into the ORF group, with uncertain function. J was trimmed by 2 bases and V by 6 bases; bases with no gene match: 9. This CDR3 spans 17 amino acids. The CDR3, as DNA: TGCGCCAGCAGCCGATTAAGGACTAGCGGGCCCTACAATGAGCAGTTCTTC. This translates into CASSRLRTSGPYNEQFF.

As to this clonotype: A much larger clone lies a single base off, so this may be a read error. The gene calls are TRBV18 and TRBJ2-1; TRBD1 matches at 8 bases. Germline CDR1 and CDR2: KGHSH and LQKENI. The CDR3 spans 15 residues. This CDR3 is CASSPSGGSHNEQFF. In DNA form, the CDR3 reads TGTGCCAGCTCACCATCAGGGGGCTCCCACAATGAGCAGTTCTTC.

In its sample, this clonotype was seen many times. The V and J genes are TRBV6-1 and TRBJ2-2; 8 nucleotides align to TRBD1. The CDR3 covers 19 residues. Germline CDR1 reads MNHNS; CDR2 reads SASEGT. Losses at the gene ends were 5 bases for V and 5 bases for J; bases not matched to a gene: 19. The CDR3 loop is CASSTDRVDTGRKTGELFF. Here the CDR3 DNA reads TGTGCCAGCAGTACGGACAGGGTGGATACGGGCCGAAAAACCGGGGAGCTGTTTTTT.

As concerns this clonotype: Being one base from a much bigger clone, this may be a read error. The V call is TRBV27, the J call TRBJ2-7; no reliable D call. Germline loops: CDR1 MNHEY, CDR2 SMNVEV (reference sequence). The CDR3 consists of 13 residues. The CDR3 sequence: CVSSFADGHEQYF. CDR3 DNA: TGTGTCAGCAGTTTTGCAGATGGTCACGAGCAGTACTTC.

The V call is TRBV7-8, the J call TRBJ2-7, with D perhaps assigned TRBD1 or TRBD2 (5 bases each). Trimming left V 1 base short and J 1 base short, with 14 bases between. From germline, CDR1 is SGHVS and CDR2 FQNEAQ. The CDR3 covers 16 residues. CDR3 protein: CASSLVGTYGSYEQYF. CDR3 sequence (DNA): TGTGCCAGCAGCTTAGTTGGGACGTACGGTTCCTACGAGCAGTACTTC.

This clonotype was seen ten or more times. This chain links TRBV7-3 with TRBJ2-1; the match to TRBD2 covers 7 bases. V trimming: 5 bases; J trimming: 2 bases; junction bases outside the gene matches: 6. The V gene's germline CDR1 is SGHTA and CDR2 FQGTGA. The CDR3 consists of 15 residues. The CDR3 nucleotides are TGTGCCAGCAGCGCCAGCGGGAACGCCTACAATGAGCAGTTCTTC. Translated, it gives CASSASGNAYNEQFF. The whole variable domain, filled in from reference TRBV7-3 and TRBJ2-1, reads GAGVSQTPSNKVTEKGKYVELRCDPISGHTALYWYRQSLGQGPEFLIYFQGTGAADDSGLPNDRFFAVRPEGSVSTLKIQRTERGDSAVYLCASSASGNAYNEQFFGPGTRLTVL.

This clonotype was counted a few times. The chain couples TRBV29-1 to TRBJ2-1, with 7 bases lining up with TRBD2. CDR1 and CDR2 (germline): SQVTM, ANQGSEA. The CDR3 is made up of 20 amino acids. The V gene end was trimmed by 1 base and the J gene end by 2 bases; junction bases not matched to a gene: 20. CDR3 bases: TGCAGCGTTGAAGGGGGGTATTTGGCGGGAGCCGGAAGGGCCTACAATGAGCAGTTCTTC. Its protein product is CSVEGGYLAGAGRAYNEQFF.

This clonotype was detected ten times or more. The J gene is TRBJ2-5, the V gene TRBV6-5; D unclear. Trimming removed 0 bases from V and 0 bases from J, with 5 bases in between. The CDR3 is made up of 14 amino acids. Looked up from germline, CDR1 is MNHEY and CDR2 is SVGAGI. The CDR3: CASSYSPYQETQYF. CDR3 DNA sequence: TGTGCCAGCAGTTACTCTCCGTACCAAGAGACCCAGTACTTC.

In this sample, this clonotype turned up a few times. V and J are TRBV20-1 and TRBJ2-7, with TRBD1 as a possible D gene (5 bases). CDR1 DFQATT and CDR2 SNEGSKA come from the germline V gene (reference sequence). Trimming shortened V by 6 bases and J by 1 base, and 13 bases separated the two germline ends. CDR3 size: 13 residues. The CDR3 nucleotides are TGCAGTGCGGCCCCCAGGGTGTCCTACGAGCAGTACTTC. Translated, it gives CSAAPRVSYEQYF.

The chain employs TRBV5-4 and TRBJ2-2; D is perhaps TRBD2 (5 bases). Trimming took off 4 bases at V and 6 bases at J, with 22 bases between the two ends. CDR3 size: 17 residues. Germline values: CDR1 SGHNT, CDR2 YYREEE (reference sequence). The CDR3 DNA sequence: TGTGCCAGCAGCCCAATGGGCGGGCCCTCAAACTCCGGGGAGCTGTTTTTT. Translation gives CASSPMGGPSNSGELFF. The whole variable domain, remainder taken from reference TRBV5-4 and TRBJ2-2, is ETGVTQSPTHLIKTRGQQVTLRCSSQSGHNTVSWYQQALGQGPQFIFQYYREEENGRGNFPPRFSGLQFPNYSSELNVNALELDDSALYLCASSPMGGPSNSGELFFGEGSRLTVL.

This clonotype was found many times. The chain couples TRBV5-1 to TRBJ2-1; the D gene is possibly TRBD2 (6 bases). V lost 0 bases to trimming and J lost 9 bases, with 7 bases between them. Germline-derived CDR1 and CDR2 are SGHRS and YFSETQ. The CDR3 sequence is 12 residues long. The CDR3 loop reads CASSLVGGEQFF. CDR3 sequence (DNA): TGCGCCAGCAGCTTGGTCGGGGGTGAGCAGTTCTTC.

This clonotype was counted between two and nine times. The chain is built from TRBV29-1 and TRBJ1-1, with a tentative D call TRBD1 (6 bases). The CDR3 runs 14 residues. Per the germline V gene, CDR1 is SQVTM and CDR2 is ANQGSEA. V lost 7 bases and J lost 4, with 19 bases in between. The CDR3 bases are TGCAGCGCCCCCCCAAAGGGGGGAGGCACTGAAGCTTTCTTT. Translated, it gives CSAPPKGGGTEAFF.

This clonotype was counted a few times. DNA for the CDR3: TGCGCCAGCAGCACCAGTAGCGGGAGGGGGGATGAGCAGTTCTTC. Translation gives CASSTSSGRGDEQFF. This chain uses TRBV5-1 with TRBJ2-1; TRBD2 aligns across 11 bases. Germline V gene lookup returns CDR1 SGHRS and CDR2 YFSETQ. This CDR3 spans 15 amino acids. Trimming at V came to 4 bases and at J to 8 bases, leaving 8 bases not matched to a gene.

Many counts were recorded for this clonotype. V is TRBV5-1 and J is TRBJ2-1; unclear D gene. Germline V gene lookup returns CDR1 SGHRS and CDR2 YFSETQ. The CDR3 length is 14 residues. Trimming cost V 0 bases and J 2 bases, with 6 bases left between them. CDR3 protein: CASSLGDPYNEQFF. The CDR3, as DNA: TGCGCCAGCAGCTTGGGGGATCCCTACAATGAGCAGTTCTTC.